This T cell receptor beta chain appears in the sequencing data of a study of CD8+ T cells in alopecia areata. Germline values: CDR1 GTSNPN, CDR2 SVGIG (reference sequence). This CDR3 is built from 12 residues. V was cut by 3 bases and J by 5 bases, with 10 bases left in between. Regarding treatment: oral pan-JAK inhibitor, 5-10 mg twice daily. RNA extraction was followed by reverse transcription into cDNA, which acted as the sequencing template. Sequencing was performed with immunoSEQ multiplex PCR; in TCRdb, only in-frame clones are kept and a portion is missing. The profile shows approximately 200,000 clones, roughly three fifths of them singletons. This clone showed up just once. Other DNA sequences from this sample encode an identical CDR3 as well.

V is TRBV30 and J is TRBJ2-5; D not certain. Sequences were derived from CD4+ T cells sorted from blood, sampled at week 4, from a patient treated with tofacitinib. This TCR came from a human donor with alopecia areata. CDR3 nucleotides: TGTGCCTGGAGCCCCGATGGGGAGACCCAGTACTTC. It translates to CAWSPDGETQYF.